The sequence of this T cell receptor (beta chain) was determined in a study of patients and donors after allogeneic stem cell transplantation. MiXCR, run by TCRdb on the RT-PCR reads, gives a single entry per CDR3 protein. In the table there are 70,000 to 95,000 distinct CDR3 sequences, around 5% of which are singletons. Looked up from germline, CDR1 is SGHVS and CDR2 is FQNEAQ. The length of the CDR3 is 13 residues. V lost 5 bases and J 4 bases, leaving 8 bases between the germline ends. In this sample, this clonotype turned up many times. V gene TRBV7-8 combines with J gene TRBJ2-2; D unclear. Sequenced input: blood, either unsorted or a sorted T cell fraction (not recorded which). The source is a human donor who was either an allogeneic HSCT recipient or a stem cell or donor lymphocyte infusion donor (not recorded which). It is not recorded whose cells these are; they may come from a transplant donor. The CDR3 is CASSRSPTGELFF. CDR3 bases: TGTGCCAGCAGCCGATCCCCCACCGGGGAGCTGTTTTTT.